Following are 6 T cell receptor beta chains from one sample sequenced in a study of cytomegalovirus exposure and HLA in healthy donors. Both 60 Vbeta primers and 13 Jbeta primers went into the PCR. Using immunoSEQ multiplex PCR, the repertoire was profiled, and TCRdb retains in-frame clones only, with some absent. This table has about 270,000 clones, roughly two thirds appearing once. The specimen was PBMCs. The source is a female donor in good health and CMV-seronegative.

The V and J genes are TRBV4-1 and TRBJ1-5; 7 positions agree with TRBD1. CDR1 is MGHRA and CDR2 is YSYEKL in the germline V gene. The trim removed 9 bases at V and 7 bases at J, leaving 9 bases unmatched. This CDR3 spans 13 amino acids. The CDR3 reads CARSRDSRQPQHF. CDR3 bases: TGCGCCAGGTCCCGGGACAGTAGGCAGCCCCAGCATTTT.

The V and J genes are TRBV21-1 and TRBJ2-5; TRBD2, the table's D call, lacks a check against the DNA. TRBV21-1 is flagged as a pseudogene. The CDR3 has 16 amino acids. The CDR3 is CASSKALCASPRAQYF. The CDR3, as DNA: TGTGCCAGCAGCAAAGCGCTTTGTGCTAGTCCCCGTGCCCAGTACTTC.

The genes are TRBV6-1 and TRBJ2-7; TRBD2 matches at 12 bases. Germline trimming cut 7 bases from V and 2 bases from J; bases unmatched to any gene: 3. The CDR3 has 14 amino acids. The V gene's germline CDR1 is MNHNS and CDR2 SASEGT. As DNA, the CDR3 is TGTGCCAGCATTTGGACTAGCGGGGCCTACGAGCAGTACTTC. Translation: CASIWTSGAYEQYF.

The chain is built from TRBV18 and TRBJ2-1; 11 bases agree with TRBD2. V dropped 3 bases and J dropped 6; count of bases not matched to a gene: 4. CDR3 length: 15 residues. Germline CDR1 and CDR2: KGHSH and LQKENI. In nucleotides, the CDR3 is TGTGCCAGCTCACCTAGCGGGAGGGCGTTCAATGAGCAGTTCTTC. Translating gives CASSPSGRAFNEQFF.

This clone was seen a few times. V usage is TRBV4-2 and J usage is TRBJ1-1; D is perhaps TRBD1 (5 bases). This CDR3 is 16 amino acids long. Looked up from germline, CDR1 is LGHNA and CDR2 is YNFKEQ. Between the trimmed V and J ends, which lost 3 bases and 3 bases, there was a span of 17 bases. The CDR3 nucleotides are TGTGCCAGCAGCCAGTTCGTCAGGGCTAATGACACTGAAGCTTTCTTT. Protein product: CASSQFVRANDTEAFF.

Here the CDR3 reads CASSQSWPGQGNNQPQHF. The CDR3 DNA is TGTGCCAGCAGCCAATCTTGGCCGGGACAGGGAAACAATCAGCCCCAGCATTTT. V gene TRBV16 combines with J gene TRBJ1-5, with 9 nucleotides matching TRBD1. The CDR3 spans 18 residues. Per the germline V gene, CDR1 is KGHSY and CDR2 is FQNENV. J was trimmed by 3 bases and V by 0 bases; bases with no gene match: 9.